This T cell receptor beta chain was observed in a study of technical replicates of blood from a few donors. Trimming took 6 bases from V and 3 from J; bases not matched to a gene: 11. This CDR3 region has 15 residues. CDR1 and CDR2 (germline): SEHNR, FQNEAQ (reference sequence). Sequenced by immunoSEQ multiplex PCR; TCRdb stores in-frame clones only, minus some. Of about 100,000 clones in the sample, 95% are singletons; the top ten hold around 0.21%. Sequencing input: T cells isolated from PBMCs. This clonotype originated in a human donor in good health. The V call is TRBV7-9, the J call TRBJ2-7; TRBD2 aligns across 7 bases. As DNA, the CDR3 is TGTGCCAGCAGAAGAAGCGGGATGACTCGCTACGAGCAGTACTTC. It translates to CASRRSGMTRYEQYF.